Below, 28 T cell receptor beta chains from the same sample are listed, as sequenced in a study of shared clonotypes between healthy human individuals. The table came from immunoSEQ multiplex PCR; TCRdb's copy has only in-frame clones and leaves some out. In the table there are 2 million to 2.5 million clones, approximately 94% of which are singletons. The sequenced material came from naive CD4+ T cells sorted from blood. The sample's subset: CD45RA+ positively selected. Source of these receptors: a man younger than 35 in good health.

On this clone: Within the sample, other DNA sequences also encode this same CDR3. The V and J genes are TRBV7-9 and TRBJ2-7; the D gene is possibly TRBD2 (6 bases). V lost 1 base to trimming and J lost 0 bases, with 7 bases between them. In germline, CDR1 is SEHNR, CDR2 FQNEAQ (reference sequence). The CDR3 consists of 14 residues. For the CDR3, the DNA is TGTGCCAGCAGCTTAGGAGCGGGCTCCTACGAGCAGTACTTC. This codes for CASSLGAGSYEQYF.

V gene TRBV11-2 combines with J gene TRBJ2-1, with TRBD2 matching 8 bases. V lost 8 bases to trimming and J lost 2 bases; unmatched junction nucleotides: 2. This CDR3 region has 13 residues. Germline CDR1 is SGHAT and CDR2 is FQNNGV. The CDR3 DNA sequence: TGTGCCAGCCAGCGGGAGACCTACAATGAGCAGTTCTTC. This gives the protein CASQRETYNEQFF. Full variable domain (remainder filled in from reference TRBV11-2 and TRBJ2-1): EAGVAQSPRYKIIEKRQSVAFWCNPISGHATLYWYQQILGQGPKLLIQFQNNGVVDDSQLPKDRFSAERLKGVDSTLKIQPAKLEDSAVYLCASQRETYNEQFFGPGTRLTVL.

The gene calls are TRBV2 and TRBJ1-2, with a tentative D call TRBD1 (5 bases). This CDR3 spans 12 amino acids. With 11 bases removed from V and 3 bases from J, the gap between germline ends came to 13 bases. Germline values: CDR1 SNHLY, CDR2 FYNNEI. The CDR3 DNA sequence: TGTGCCCTAAAAGGCAGGGACTATGGCTACACCTTC. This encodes CALKGRDYGYTF.

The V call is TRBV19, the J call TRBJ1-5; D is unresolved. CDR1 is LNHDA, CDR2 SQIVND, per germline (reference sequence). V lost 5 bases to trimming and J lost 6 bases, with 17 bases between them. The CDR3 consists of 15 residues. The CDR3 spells CASSLGNGNGQPQHF. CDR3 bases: TGTGCCAGTAGTCTAGGGAACGGTAATGGTCAGCCCCAGCATTTT.

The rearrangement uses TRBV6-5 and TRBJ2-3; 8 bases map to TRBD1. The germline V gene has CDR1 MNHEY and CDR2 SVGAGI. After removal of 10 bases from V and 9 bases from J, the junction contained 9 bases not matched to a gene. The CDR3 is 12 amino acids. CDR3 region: CATRPQGETQYF. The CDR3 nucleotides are TGTGCCACCAGACCACAGGGGGAAACGCAGTATTTT.

This chain's CDR3 is CASSLDSRWGDEQYF. CDR3 sequence (DNA): TGTGCCAGCAGCTTAGATTCCCGGTGGGGGGACGAGCAGTACTTC. The genes are TRBV7-8 and TRBJ2-7; TRBD2 might be the D (6 bases). CDR3 length equals 15 residues. Trimming left V 1 base short and J 5 bases short, with 15 bases between. CDR1 SGHVS and CDR2 FQNEAQ come from the germline V gene.

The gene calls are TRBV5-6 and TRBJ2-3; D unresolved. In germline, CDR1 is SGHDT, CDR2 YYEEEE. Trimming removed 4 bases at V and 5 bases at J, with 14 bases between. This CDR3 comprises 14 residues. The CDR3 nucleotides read TGTGCCAGCAGCCCCTCCTTGTTTGGAGATACGCAGTATTTT. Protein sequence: CASSPSLFGDTQYF. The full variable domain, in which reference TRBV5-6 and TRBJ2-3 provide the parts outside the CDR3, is DAGVTQSPTHLIKTRGQQVTLRCSPKSGHDTVSWYQQALGQGPQFIFQYYEEEERQRGNFPDRFSGHQFPNYSSELNVNALLLGDSALYLCASSPSLFGDTQYFGPGTRLTVL.

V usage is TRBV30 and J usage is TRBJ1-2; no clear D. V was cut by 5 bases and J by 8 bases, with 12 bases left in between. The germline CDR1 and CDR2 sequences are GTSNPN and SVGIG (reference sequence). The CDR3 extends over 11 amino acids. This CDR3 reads CAWGLGIGYTF. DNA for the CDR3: TGTGCCTGGGGCCTGGGTATAGGCTACACCTTC.

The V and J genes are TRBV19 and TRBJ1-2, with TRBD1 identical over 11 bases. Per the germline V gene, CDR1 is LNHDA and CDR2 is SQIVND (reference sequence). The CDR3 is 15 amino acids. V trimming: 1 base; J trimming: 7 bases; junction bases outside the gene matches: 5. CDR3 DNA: TGTGCCAGTAGTATAGGTGGACAGGGGGCAGGTGGCTACACCTTC. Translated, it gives CASSIGGQGAGGYTF.

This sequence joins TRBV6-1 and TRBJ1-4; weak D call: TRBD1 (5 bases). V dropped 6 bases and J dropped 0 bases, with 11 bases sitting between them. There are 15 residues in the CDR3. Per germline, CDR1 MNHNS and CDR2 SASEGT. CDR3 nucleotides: TGTGCCAGCAGCCCAGGGACCTCAACTAATGAAAAACTGTTTTTT. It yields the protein CASSPGTSTNEKLFF.

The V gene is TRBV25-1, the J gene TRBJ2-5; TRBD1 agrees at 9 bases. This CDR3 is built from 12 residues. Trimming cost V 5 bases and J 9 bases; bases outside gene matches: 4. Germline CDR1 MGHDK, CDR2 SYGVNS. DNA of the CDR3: TGTGCCAGCAGTAACGACAGGGGGGCCCAGTACTTC. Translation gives CASSNDRGAQYF.

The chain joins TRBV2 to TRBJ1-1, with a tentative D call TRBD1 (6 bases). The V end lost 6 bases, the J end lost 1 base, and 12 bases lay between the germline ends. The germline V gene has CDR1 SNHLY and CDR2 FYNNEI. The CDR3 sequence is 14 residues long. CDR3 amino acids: CASRQQGSNTEAFF. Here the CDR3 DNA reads TGTGCCAGCAGGCAACAGGGCTCGAACACTGAAGCTTTCTTT.

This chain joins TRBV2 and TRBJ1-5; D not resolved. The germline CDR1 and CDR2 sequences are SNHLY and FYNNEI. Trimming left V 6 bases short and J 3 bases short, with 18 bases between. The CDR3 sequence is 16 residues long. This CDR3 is CASRKETAGLNQPQHF. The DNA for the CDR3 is TGTGCCAGCAGAAAGGAGACGGCAGGCCTCAATCAGCCCCAGCATTTT.

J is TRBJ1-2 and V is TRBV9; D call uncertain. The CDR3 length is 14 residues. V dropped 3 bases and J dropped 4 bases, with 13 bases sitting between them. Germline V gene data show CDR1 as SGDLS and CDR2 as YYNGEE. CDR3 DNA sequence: TGTGCCAGCAGCGCCCGGGCGCAGGCCTATGGCTACACCTTC. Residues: CASSARAQAYGYTF.

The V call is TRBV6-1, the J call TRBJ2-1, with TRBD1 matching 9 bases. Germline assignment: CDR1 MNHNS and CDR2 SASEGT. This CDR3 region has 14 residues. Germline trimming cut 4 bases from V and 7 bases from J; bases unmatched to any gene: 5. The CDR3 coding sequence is TGTGCCAGCAGTGCCAACAGGGGGCTAAATGAGCAGTTCTTC. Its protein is CASSANRGLNEQFF.

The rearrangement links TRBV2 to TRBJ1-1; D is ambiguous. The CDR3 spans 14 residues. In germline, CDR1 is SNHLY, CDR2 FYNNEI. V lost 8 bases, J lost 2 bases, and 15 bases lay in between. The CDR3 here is CASASRGSNTEAFF. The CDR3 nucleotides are TGTGCCAGCGCATCGCGAGGATCCAACACTGAAGCTTTCTTT.

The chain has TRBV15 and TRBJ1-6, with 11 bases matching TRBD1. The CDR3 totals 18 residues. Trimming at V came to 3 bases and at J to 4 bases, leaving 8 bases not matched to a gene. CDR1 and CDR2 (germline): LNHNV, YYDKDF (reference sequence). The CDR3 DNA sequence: TGTGCCACCAGCAGGGTCGCCGGGACAGGGGGATATAATTCACCCCTCCACTTT. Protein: CATSRVAGTGGYNSPLHF.

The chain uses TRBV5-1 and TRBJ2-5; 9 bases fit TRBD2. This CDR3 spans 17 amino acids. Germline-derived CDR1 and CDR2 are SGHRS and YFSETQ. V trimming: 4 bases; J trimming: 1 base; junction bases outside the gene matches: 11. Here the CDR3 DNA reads TGCGCCAGCAGCCCCGTGTCTGGCGGGAGGGCCCAAGAGACCCAGTACTTC. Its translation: CASSPVSGGRAQETQYF.

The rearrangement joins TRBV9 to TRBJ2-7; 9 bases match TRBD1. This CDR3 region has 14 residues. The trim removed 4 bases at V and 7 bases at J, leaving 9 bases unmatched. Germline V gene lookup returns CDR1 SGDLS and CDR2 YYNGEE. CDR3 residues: CASSRQQGAYEQYF. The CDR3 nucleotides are TGTGCCAGCAGCCGCCAACAGGGGGCGTATGAGCAGTACTTC.

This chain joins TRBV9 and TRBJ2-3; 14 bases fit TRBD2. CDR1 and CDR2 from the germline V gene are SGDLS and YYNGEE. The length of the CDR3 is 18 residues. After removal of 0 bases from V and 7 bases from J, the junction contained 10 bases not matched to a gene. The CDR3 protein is CASSVDSRTSGGLNTQYF. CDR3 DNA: TGTGCCAGCAGCGTAGATTCCCGGACTAGCGGGGGGCTGAATACGCAGTATTTT. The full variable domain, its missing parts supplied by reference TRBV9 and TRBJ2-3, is DSGVTQTPKHLITATGQRVTLRCSPRSGDLSVYWYQQSLDQGLQFLIQYYNGEERAKGNILERFSAQQFPDLHSELNLSSLELGDSALYFCASSVDSRTSGGLNTQYFGPGTRLTVL.

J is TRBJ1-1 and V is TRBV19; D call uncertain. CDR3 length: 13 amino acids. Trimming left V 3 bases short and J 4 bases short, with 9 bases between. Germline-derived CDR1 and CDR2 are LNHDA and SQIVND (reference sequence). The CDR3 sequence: CASSIERSTEAFF. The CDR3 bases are TGTGCCAGTAGTATCGAACGGAGCACTGAAGCTTTCTTT. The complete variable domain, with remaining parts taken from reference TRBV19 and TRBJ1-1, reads DGGITQSPKYLFRKEGQNVTLSCEQNLNHDAMYWYRQDPGQGLRLIYYSQIVNDFQKGDIAEGYSVSREKKESFPLTVTSAQKNPTAFYLCASSIERSTEAFFGQGTRLTVV.

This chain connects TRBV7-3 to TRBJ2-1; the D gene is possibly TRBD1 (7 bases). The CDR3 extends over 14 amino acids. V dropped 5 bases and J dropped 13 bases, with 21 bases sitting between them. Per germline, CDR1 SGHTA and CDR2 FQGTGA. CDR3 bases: TGTGCCAGCAGCGCAACCTCGGAGGGGGCCGCTCAGTTCTTC. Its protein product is CASSATSEGAAQFF.

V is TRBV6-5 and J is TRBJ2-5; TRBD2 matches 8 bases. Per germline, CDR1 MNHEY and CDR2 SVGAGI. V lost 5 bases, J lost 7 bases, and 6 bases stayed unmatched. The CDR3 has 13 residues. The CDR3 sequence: CASSLTSGTTQYF. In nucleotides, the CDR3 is TGTGCCAGCAGTCTTACTAGCGGCACGACCCAGTACTTC.

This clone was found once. CDR3 sequence: CASSSPGLPTDTQYF. The CDR3 coding sequence is TGTGCCAGCAGCTCCCCCGGGCTTCCCACAGATACGCAGTATTTT. V is TRBV5-6 and J is TRBJ2-3; D gene unclear. The germline V and J ends were trimmed by 3 bases and 2 bases, with 13 bases remaining between them. The germline V gene encodes CDR1 SGHDT and CDR2 YYEEEE. The CDR3 extends over 15 amino acids.

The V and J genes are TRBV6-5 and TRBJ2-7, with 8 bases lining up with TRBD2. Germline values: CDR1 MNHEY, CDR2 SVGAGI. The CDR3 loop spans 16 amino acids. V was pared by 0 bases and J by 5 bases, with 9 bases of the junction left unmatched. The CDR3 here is CASSYSGLGNLDEQYF. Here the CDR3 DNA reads TGTGCCAGCAGTTACTCGGGACTAGGTAACCTTGACGAGCAGTACTTC.

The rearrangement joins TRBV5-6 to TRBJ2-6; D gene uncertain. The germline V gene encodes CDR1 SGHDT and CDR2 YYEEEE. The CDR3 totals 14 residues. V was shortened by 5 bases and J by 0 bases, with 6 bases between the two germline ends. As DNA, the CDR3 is TGTGCCAGCAGTCCCCCCTCTGGGGCCAACGTCCTGACTTTC. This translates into CASSPPSGANVLTF.

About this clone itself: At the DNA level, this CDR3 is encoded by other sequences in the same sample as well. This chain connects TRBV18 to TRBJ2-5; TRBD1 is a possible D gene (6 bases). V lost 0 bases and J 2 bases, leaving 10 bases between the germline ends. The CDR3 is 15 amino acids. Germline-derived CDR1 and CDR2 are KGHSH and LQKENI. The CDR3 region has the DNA TGTGCCAGCTCACCACCGGGGGCGCCTCAAGAGACCCAGTACTTC. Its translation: CASSPPGAPQETQYF.

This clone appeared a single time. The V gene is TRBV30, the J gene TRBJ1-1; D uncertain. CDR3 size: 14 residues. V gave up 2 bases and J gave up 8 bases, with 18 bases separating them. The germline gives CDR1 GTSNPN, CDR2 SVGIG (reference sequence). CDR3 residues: CAWSFGPLGSEAFF. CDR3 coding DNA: TGTGCCTGGAGTTTCGGACCCCTGGGCTCCGAAGCTTTCTTT. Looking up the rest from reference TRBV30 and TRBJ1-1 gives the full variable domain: SQTIHQWPATLVQPVGSPLSLECTVEGTSNPNLYWYRQAAGRGLQLLFYSVGIGQISSEVPQNLSASRPQDRQFILSSKKLLLSDSGFYLCAWSFGPLGSEAFFGQGTRLTVV.